This TCR beta chain was recovered during a study of T cells in women clearing cervical HPV infection (dated by TCRdb to 2016 to 2018). Broadly, across the study: The cases were roughly 25 women with histologically confirmed HPV16-related CIN3 or worse, and 2 of these cases were invasive cancers. Controls were 25 or so women whose single incident HPV16 infection cleared within 12 months without precancer or cancer developing. Blood from cases was collected at the visit where the lesion was first found, while blood from controls was collected once the infection could no longer be detected. Among cases, blood sampling occurred a median of roughly 160 days after lesion detection, with an interquartile range of about 80 to 230 days. Since only a few of the women had HLA typing available, the possibility that HLA type was acting as a confounder could not be ruled out. Nested within Costa Rica's Guanacaste HPV Natural History Study, an exploratory proof-of-principle case-control study compared TCR repertoires across cervical HPV16 outcomes. Cases were matched to controls by age within five years and by the year the sample was collected. Cases had a median age of roughly 35 years compared with under 40 for controls, and baseline characteristics showed no significant differences between the groups. In the parent cohort, roughly 9,700 women aged 18 or older were enrolled in Guanacaste, Costa Rica, during about 1993 to 1994 and then followed for under nine years. Quality controls consisted of five blinded duplicates per group, for a total of approximately 60 samples made up of 50 or so participants and around ten replicates.

Summary of the overall study and its limitations: Because T-cell numbers per sample were unknown, differences in richness could reflect varying T-cell content rather than repertoire biology. TRBV6-7 relative abundance was lower in cases than in controls (roughly 0.12% versus 0.15%; Bonferroni P = 0.0008). TCR repertoire richness was significantly higher in CIN3+ cases than in controls across sequencing depths, while evenness did not differ. Random forest classifiers that combined richness and V gene abundances separated cases from controls with an estimated AUC of less than 0.85. The cross-sectional design could not show whether associations preceded infection or resulted from it; effector/memory subsets and HPV-specific T cells were not isolated.

Every participant had a single incident cervical HPV16 infection, and women with prevalent HPV16 infections were excluded. Cervical HPV DNA was detected with MY09/MY11 PCR, and genotyping was done by dot-blot hybridization. Around 15 mL of heparinized blood was centrifuged, after which the buffy coat was aliquoted, frozen at -30 degrees C, and then stored at -80 degrees C. Genomic DNA was extracted from buffy coat specimens using QIAGEN kits. Using the immunoSEQ assay, multiplex PCR amplified TCR beta CDR3 regions from an average of around 1,300 ng of genomic DNA per sample. To correct primer bias, the assay used a complete synthetic TCR repertoire to set an amplification baseline. The amplicons were sequenced on the Illumina platform. The study's own analysis went as follows. Sequence errors were corrected by clustering with frequency ratios and a modified nearest-neighbor algorithm, and the sequences were then analyzed in the immunoSEQ Analyzer using IMGT gene definitions. TCR richness and evenness were averaged over 20 rarefaction repeats at each rarefaction depth, excluding samples with fewer sequences than the depth. Wilcoxon rank sum tests with FDR correction were used to compare V, D and J gene relative abundances between the groups. In the blinded duplicates, the intraclass correlation was approximately 96% for TCR richness and averaged about 76% across 66 gene segments. Here the immuneACCESS table is served through TCRdb, limited to in-frame sequences with V and J called. Missing clones are a known gap in these copies; in checked studies unresolved V genes cover under half, and the rest lacks a known reason. The DNA gave D and trimming, while V, J and clone size come from that table. The sample's clone listing holds 40,000 or so clones. The ten largest clones represent 6.4% of the sample.

V loses 5 bases, J loses 3 bases, and the germline ends lie 2 bases apart. The CDR3 covers 12 residues, taking in both the cysteine and the phenylalanine. Only the CDR3 bases that were read are kept: 27 of them, in frame from base 1. CDR1 MNHEY and CDR2 SVGEGT were looked up in the germline V gene. Turning to this clone: Its antigen has not been determined. With the read ending 3 residues before the CDR3 end, the germline J gene is used to fill in that end. Within the sample, other DNA sequences also encode this same CDR3.

This chain is built from TRBV6-2 or TRBV6-3 and TRBJ2-6; the D segment cannot be called with confidence. The receptor's source is a woman between 18 and 69 years old with a cervical HPV16 infection that either progressed to CIN3+ or cleared (not recorded which). The sample was blood buffy coat. The sequenced CDR3 bases are TGTGCCAGCAGTCTTGGGGCCAACGTC. Its coded protein is CASSLGANV. The whole CDR3 protein is CASSLGANVLTF.